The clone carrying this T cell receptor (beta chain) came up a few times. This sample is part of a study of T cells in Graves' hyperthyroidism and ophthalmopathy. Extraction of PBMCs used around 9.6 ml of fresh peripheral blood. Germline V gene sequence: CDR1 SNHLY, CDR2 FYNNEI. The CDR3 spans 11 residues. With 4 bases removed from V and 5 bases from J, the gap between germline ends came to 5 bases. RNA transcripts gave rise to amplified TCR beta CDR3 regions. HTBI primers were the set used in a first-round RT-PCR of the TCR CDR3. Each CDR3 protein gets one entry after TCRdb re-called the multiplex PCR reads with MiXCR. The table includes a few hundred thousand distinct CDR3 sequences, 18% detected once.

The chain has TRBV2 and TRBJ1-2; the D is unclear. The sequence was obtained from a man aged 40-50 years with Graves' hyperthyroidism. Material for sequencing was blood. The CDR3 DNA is TGTGCCAGCAGTGTTCTGTATGGCTACACCTTC. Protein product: CASSVLYGYTF.